These 20 T cell receptor beta chains were all obtained from the same sample, sequenced in a study of blood T cells in healthy people across ages. A second about 7 to 12 cycle PCR used barcoded and J-beta primers. One entry per CDR3 protein, called by TCRdb with MiXCR from the 5' RACE reads. The sample holds hundreds of thousands of distinct CDR3 sequences; 58% are singletons and the top ten take approximately 21%. Input material: blood. The receptors here all came from a man aged 25-40 years in good health.

J is TRBJ2-2 and V is TRBV9; 13 positions agree with TRBD2. Germline trimming cut 4 bases from V and 5 bases from J; bases unmatched to any gene: 5. This CDR3 comprises 16 residues. CDR1 is SGDLS and CDR2 is YYNGEE in the germline V gene. Here the CDR3 DNA reads TGTGCCAGCAGCCTTGGGACTAGCGGGACGACCGGGGAGCTGTTTTTT. It yields the protein CASSLGTSGTTGELFF.

This chain connects TRBV6-1 to TRBJ2-5, with D perhaps matching TRBD1 (6 bases). Trimming shortened V by 6 bases and J by 2 bases, and 16 bases separated the two germline ends. The CDR3 runs 15 residues. Looked up from germline, CDR1 is MNHNS and CDR2 is SASEGT. This CDR3 is CASSGNRVMQETQYF. The CDR3, as DNA: TGTGCCAGCAGCGGTAACAGGGTCATGCAAGAGACCCAGTACTTC.

V gene TRBV6-6 combines with J gene TRBJ2-3, with TRBD2 identical over 7 bases. CDR1 and CDR2 from the germline V gene are MNHNY and SVGAGI (reference sequence). Trimming took 8 bases from V and 0 from J; bases not matched to a gene: 5. The CDR3 covers 14 residues. The CDR3 spells CASRGGSSTDTQYF. CDR3 DNA: TGTGCCAGCCGCGGGGGATCTAGCACAGATACGCAGTATTTT.

There are many counts of this clonotype. The rearrangement joins TRBV6-5 to TRBJ2-1; maybe TRBD2 (5 bases). The CDR3 spans 14 residues. Trimming left V 5 bases short and J 6 bases short, with 14 bases between. The V gene's germline CDR1 is MNHEY and CDR2 SVGAGI. CDR3 DNA: TGTGCCAGCAGTAGAAATAGCGTCCTCAATGAGCAGTTCTTC. Its protein product is CASSRNSVLNEQFF.

This clonotype was counted between two and nine times. The rearrangement uses TRBV29-1 and TRBJ1-1; 10 bases line up with TRBD1. The V and J ends lost 5 bases and 4 bases, in that order; junction bases with no gene match: 4. Germline V gene lookup returns CDR1 SQVTM and CDR2 ANQGSEA. This CDR3 has 13 residues. The CDR3 nucleotides read TGCAGCGTTCGGACAGGGGGGGCCACTGAAGCTTTCTTT. Residues: CSVRTGGATEAFF.

V gene TRBV15 combines with J gene TRBJ1-5; D possibly corresponds to TRBD1 (5 bases). V lost 4 bases and J lost 5, with 15 bases in between. This CDR3 contains 15 residues. Per germline, CDR1 LNHNV and CDR2 YYDKDF (reference sequence). This CDR3 reads CATSKGTEVDQPQHF. CDR3 sequence (DNA): TGTGCCACCAGCAAGGGGACGGAGGTTGATCAGCCCCAGCATTTT.

This clonotype has ten or more counts. The chain has TRBV28 and TRBJ2-7; D perhaps matches TRBD1 (5 bases). This CDR3 contains 15 residues. Per germline, CDR1 MDHEN and CDR2 SYDVKM. Trimming removed 5 bases at V and 5 bases at J, with 19 bases between. This chain's CDR3 is CASSPWGRVGNEQYF. In nucleotides, the CDR3 is TGTGCCAGCAGTCCCTGGGGCAGGGTGGGAAACGAGCAGTACTTC.

The chain recombines TRBV5-6 with TRBJ2-5; the D is unclear. The CDR3 contains 16 residues. Germline CDR1 SGHDT, CDR2 YYEEEE. Trimming removed 7 bases from V and 5 bases from J, with 24 bases in between. The CDR3 reads CASGPGSRTPRETQYF. CDR3 nucleotide sequence: TGTGCCAGCGGCCCTGGATCGCGGACCCCCCGGGAGACCCAGTACTTC.

CDR3 DNA: TGTGCTAGTGGTTTGGATTCTCTCTCCTACAATGAGCAGTTCTTC. It encodes CASGLDSLSYNEQFF. The rearrangement joins TRBV12-5 to TRBJ2-1, with D uncertain. From germline, CDR1 is LGHNT and CDR2 FRNRAP. The CDR3 is made up of 15 amino acids. Trimming removed 1 base at V and 0 bases at J, with 7 bases between.

The chain combines TRBV5-6 with TRBJ2-7; possible D gene TRBD2, 6 bases. V was trimmed by 4 bases and J by 3 bases, leaving 14 bases between them. This CDR3 region has 14 residues. Germline CDR1 SGHDT, CDR2 YYEEEE. The CDR3 reads CASSAGQGNYEQYF. As DNA, the CDR3 is TGTGCCAGCAGCGCGGGGCAGGGTAACTACGAGCAGTACTTC.

V and J are TRBV27 and TRBJ2-7, with a tentative D call TRBD1 (6 bases). Germline assignment: CDR1 MNHEY and CDR2 SMNVEV (reference sequence). This CDR3 region has 14 residues. V was trimmed by 3 bases and J by 6 bases, leaving 15 bases between them. CDR3 region: CASSFRSGDTEQYF. In DNA form, the CDR3 reads TGTGCCAGCAGTTTTAGGTCAGGGGATACCGAGCAGTACTTC.

This clonotype was picked up a small number of times. V is TRBV4-3 and J is TRBJ1-2; 7 bases fit TRBD1. J lost 7 bases, V lost 2 bases, and 10 bases had no gene match. The CDR3 spans 15 residues. CDR1 is LGHNA and CDR2 is YSLEER in the germline V gene. CDR3 DNA sequence: TGCGCCAGCAGCCAAACTGACAGGGCGACATCTGGCTACACCTTC. It codes for CASSQTDRATSGYTF.

V gene TRBV20-1 combines with J gene TRBJ2-7; 7 positions agree with TRBD2. V shed 0 bases, J shed 0 bases, and the junction held 8 bases outside the gene matches. Germline V gene lookup returns CDR1 DFQATT and CDR2 SNEGSKA (reference sequence). This CDR3 spans 16 amino acids. In DNA form, the CDR3 reads TGCAGTGCTAGAGAAGGGGCGGGAGAGAGCTCCTACGAGCAGTACTTC. Protein: CSAREGAGESSYEQYF.

The chain has TRBV9 and TRBJ2-4; D gene ambiguous. The end of the DNA fits TRBJ2-7 better, so the J call may be wrong. CDR1 is SGDLS, CDR2 YYNGEE, per germline. There are 14 residues in the CDR3. CDR3 sequence: CASSVGQSHYEQYF. The CDR3 DNA reads TGTGCCAGCAGCGTAGGGCAGAGCCACTACGAGCAGTACTTC.

This clonotype was seen once. This chain uses TRBV7-2 with TRBJ2-7; the D call may be TRBD1 or TRBD2 (5 bases each). Germline CDR1 is SGHTA and CDR2 is FQGNSA. Trimming removed 1 base from V and 3 bases from J, with 13 bases in between. The length of the CDR3 is 15 residues. CDR3 residues: CASSLGGSTLYEQYF. The CDR3 nucleotides read TGTGCCAGCAGCTTAGGGGGGTCGACTCTCTACGAGCAGTACTTC.

The rearrangement uses TRBV9 and TRBJ1-2; tentative D call: TRBD1 (5 bases). The V and J ends lost 0 bases and 8 bases respectively, with 11 bases between them. Germline V CDR1 and CDR2: SGDLS, YYNGEE. The CDR3 sequence is 13 residues long. The CDR3 sequence: CASSVVGVVGYTF. In nucleotides, the CDR3 is TGTGCCAGCAGCGTAGTAGGGGTGGTCGGCTACACCTTC. Full variable domain (remainder filled in from reference TRBV9 and TRBJ1-2): DSGVTQTPKHLITATGQRVTLRCSPRSGDLSVYWYQQSLDQGLQFLIQYYNGEERAKGNILERFSAQQFPDLHSELNLSSLELGDSALYFCASSVVGVVGYTFGSGTRLTVV.

The gene calls are TRBV20-1 and TRBJ1-2; D is unclear. CDR1 and CDR2 (germline): DFQATT, SNEGSKA (reference sequence). This CDR3 is built from 13 residues. V lost 3 bases and J lost 8, with 16 bases in between. In DNA, the CDR3 is TGCAGTGCTAGGGTTCCAACCATGGGCGGCTACACCTTC. Its translation is CSARVPTMGGYTF.

This clonotype was picked up a small number of times. This chain links TRBV28 with TRBJ1-2, with D perhaps matching TRBD1 (5 bases). Per germline, CDR1 MDHEN and CDR2 SYDVKM. The V end was cut by 6 bases, the J end by 2 bases, with 13 bases between. This CDR3 has 14 residues. CDR3 DNA sequence: TGTGCCAGCAGCGCAAACAGGCCCAACTATGGCTACACCTTC. This gives the protein CASSANRPNYGYTF.

The gene calls are TRBV5-1 and TRBJ2-7; possibly TRBD1 for D (5 bases). The CDR3 length is 15 residues. Germline V gene data show CDR1 as SGHRS and CDR2 as YFSETQ. V was shortened by 4 bases and J by 3 bases, with 17 bases between the two germline ends. The CDR3 spells CASSLPDVGLYEQYF. The DNA for the CDR3 is TGCGCCAGCAGCCTCCCGGACGTGGGGCTCTACGAGCAGTACTTC.

V is TRBV20-1 and J is TRBJ2-4; a possible D gene is TRBD1 (6 bases). The assigned J gene may be wrong: the sequence end matches TRBJ2-7 better. Germline V gene data show CDR1 as DFQATT and CDR2 as SNEGSKA (reference sequence). The CDR3 sequence is 13 residues long. This CDR3 is CSASPGVGYEQYF. CDR3 coding DNA: TGCAGTGCTAGCCCAGGGGTCGGTTACGAGCAGTACTTC.